These 5 T cell receptor beta chains share one sample of origin, sequenced in a study of beta chain features in type 1 diabetes. Expressed TCRB transcripts were sequenced because the isolated RNA had all been reverse transcribed beforehand. Assay: immunoSEQ multiplex PCR; the TCRdb copy retains only in-frame clones and omits some. The sample carries nearly 700,000 clones, around 15% recorded once. Study-wide findings and caveats: People with Type 1 diabetes carried modestly yet significantly shorter TCRB CDR3s in all four CD4+ subsets.

Their recognized antigens are unknown. Sample: naive CD4+ T cells from blood. Receptor source: a man aged 18 to 30 with type 1 diabetes.

Comments on this clone: This may be a read error: a much more frequent sequence differs by one nucleotide. The sample holds other DNA sequences that translate to the same CDR3. The chain is built from TRBV28 and TRBJ2-1; no firm D call. The CDR3 is 11 residues long. The V gene's germline CDR1 is MDHEN and CDR2 SYDVKM. Trimming removed 4 bases from V and 4 bases from J, with 2 bases in between. This CDR3 reads CASSYYNEQFF. CDR3 coding DNA: TGTGCCAGCAGTTATTACAATGAGCAGTTCTTC. Full variable domain (outside the CDR3, taken from reference TRBV28 and TRBJ2-1): DVKVTQSSRYLVKRTGEKVFLECVQDMDHENMFWYRQDPGLGLRLIYFSYDVKMKEKGDIPEGYSVSREKKERFSLILESASTNQTSMYLCASSYYNEQFFGPGTRLTVL.

V is TRBV30 and J is TRBJ1-5; D remains ambiguous. Germline V CDR1 and CDR2: GTSNPN, SVGIG (reference sequence). The germline V and J ends were trimmed by 5 bases and 7 bases, with 12 bases remaining between them. The CDR3 spans 12 residues. CDR3 sequence reads: CAWDRSGQPQHF. CDR3 nucleotides: TGTGCCTGGGACCGTTCAGGCCAGCCCCAGCATTTT.

This sequence joins TRBV25-1 and TRBJ1-1, with a tentative D call TRBD1 (6 bases). Germline CDR1 and CDR2: MGHDK and SYGVNS. V was trimmed by 9 bases and J by 11 bases, leaving 16 bases between them. CDR3 size: 11 residues. CDR3 residues: CASTTGTLAFF. CDR3 nucleotide sequence: TGTGCCAGTACAACAGGGACCCTGGCTTTCTTT. The whole variable domain, filled in from reference TRBV25-1 and TRBJ1-1, reads EADIYQTPRYLVIGTGKKITLECSQTMGHDKMYWYQQDPGMELHLIHYSYGVNSTEKGDLSSESTVSRIRTEHFPLTLESARPSHTSQYLCASTTGTLAFFGQGTRLTVV.

The chain has TRBV29-1 and TRBJ1-1; 7 bases line up with TRBD1. CDR3 length: 11 amino acids. Germline CDR1 and CDR2: SQVTM and ANQGSEA. After removal of 6 bases from V and 10 bases from J, the junction contained 8 bases not matched to a gene. The CDR3 loop is CSVKQGEVAFF. The CDR3 DNA is TGCAGCGTCAAGCAGGGGGAAGTAGCTTTCTTT.

In this sample, this clone turned up once. This sequence joins TRBV7-2 and TRBJ2-1; weak D call: TRBD2 (6 bases). Germline loops: CDR1 SGHTA, CDR2 FQGNSA. The CDR3 is 16 residues long. With 0 bases removed from V and 0 bases from J, the gap between germline ends came to 9 bases. This CDR3 is CASSLALASSYNEQFF. The CDR3, as DNA: TGTGCCAGCAGCTTAGCGCTAGCGAGCTCCTACAATGAGCAGTTCTTC. Based on the CDR3 plus reference TRBV7-2 and TRBJ2-1, the full variable domain is GAGVSQSPSNKVTEKGKDVELRCDPISGHTALYWYRQSLGQGLEFLIYFQGNSAPDKSGLPSDRFSAERTGGSVSTLTIQRTQQEDSAVYLCASSLALASSYNEQFFGPGTRLTVL.